This T cell receptor (beta chain) was sequenced in a study of Ad26.COV2.S vaccination and SARS-CoV-2 variants. This clone was recorded once. V dropped 6 bases and J dropped 2 bases, with 11 bases sitting between them. The length of the CDR3 is 14 residues. Germline CDR1 reads MDHEN; CDR2 reads SYDVKM. Sequencing was performed with immunoSEQ multiplex PCR; in TCRdb, only in-frame clones are kept and a portion is missing. The data show about 370,000 clones, 89% seen once. Stated treatment: some 19 received Ad26.COV2.S at low or high dose, single or two shots; roughly five received placebo; per-sample allocation not given. Sampling happened 63 days after the first vaccine or placebo injection.

The chain links TRBV28 to TRBJ1-3; D not certain. This receptor was obtained from a person between 18 and 65 years old who received the Ad26.COV2.S COVID-19 vaccine or a placebo. The sample here was peripheral blood, taken in a trial of Ad26.COV2.S vaccine versus placebo. CDR3 bases: TGTGCCAGCAGCCCTGCCGTGGCTGGAAACACCATATATTTT. Encoded protein: CASSPAVAGNTIYF.